This T cell receptor (beta chain) appears in the sequencing data of a study of T cell responses to AZD1222 COVID-19 vaccine. Of note for this clone: Its antigen remains unidentified. Other nucleotide sequences in the sample specify the same CDR3.

Study-wide points: The sample set comprised mostly white British donors with more females, and clonal diversity was possibly underestimated. Baseline serostatus was positive in only 5 to 7 AZD1222 recipients. Repertoires were obtained only post-peak T cell response.

Repertoires were generated with immunoSEQ multiplex PCR, while TCRdb's copy carries only in-frame clones and drops some. The sample contains some 72,000 clones, 92% of which appear only once. V dropped 6 bases and J dropped 3; count of bases not matched to a gene: 4. This CDR3 region has 12 residues. Germline CDR1 and CDR2: SQVTM and ANQGSEA. The receptor was isolated from an adult in good health. The specimen comprised peripheral blood, sampled on day 0 of MenACWY control vaccination. The rearrangement joins TRBV29-1 to TRBJ2-7, with 8 bases aligning to TRBD1. CDR3 residues: CSVGQGIYEQYF. CDR3 DNA: TGCAGCGTCGGACAGGGCATCTACGAGCAGTACTTC.